This T cell receptor beta chain was retrieved from a study of identical twins (dated by TCRdb to 2016 to 2018). Looking at the study overall: To test whether fetal clonotypes persist, this study deep-sequenced TCR alpha and beta repertoires from monozygotic twins, from unrelated adults of various ages, and from cord blood. Replicate twin experiments were performed at different times using different library preparation protocols to rule out contamination. Overall results and qualifications from the work: Compared with coincidental sharing between unrelated individuals, out-of-frame TCR alpha sequences shared between twins showed an excess of sequences with low generation probability. Zero-insertion analyses could be partly confounded by invariant T cells such as MAIT and iNKT, though diverse VJ usage argued against such confounding for most clonotypes. In monozygotic twins, recombination models systematically underestimated out-of-frame TCR alpha sharing, but the models matched the sharing seen between unrelated individuals. Fewer insertions were carried by abundant cord blood beta clonotypes; a weaker similar trend was observed in young adult naive repertoires, while no such trend was observed in memory repertoires. Conclusions relied on cross-sectional statistical analysis, since the same donors could not be followed over many years. A weaker excess of twin sharing was found in beta out-of-frame sequences because the signal-to-noise ratio was lowered by fewer shared sequences.

Receptor libraries were prepared by 5' RACE. The instrument given in TCRdb is Illumina HiSeq 2000. A universal primer binding site was added through template switching, and the final cDNA carried a unique molecular identifier so that TCR cDNA molecules could be counted accurately. Specific primers in the conserved constant-segment region were used to synthesize first-strand cDNA for TCR alpha and beta chains. To control for contamination, every cDNA library carried two barcodes: a SMART-Mk sample barcode plus Illumina barcodes. TruSeq adapter sequences along with Illumina sample barcodes were introduced in two successive PCR steps. The Illumina HiSeq platform was used with custom primers to sequence TCR alpha and beta cDNA libraries. Turning to the authors' computational methods: Unique molecular identifiers were extracted from raw reads with MiGEC, and CDR3 positions were determined with MiXCR. Recombination models were inferred per individual with the repgenHMM and IGoR tools using an EM algorithm. The analysis of shared clonotypes was done with the tcR package in R, with sharing normalized by the product of cloneset sizes. To study raw recombination free of thymic and clonal selection effects, out-of-frame nonproductive sequences were analyzed. The raw public data were reprocessed by TCRdb itself: fastp quality trimming at Q25, MiXCR clonotype calling, in-frame beta chains only. Each CDR3 protein appears once, grouped with its most common genes and DNA. It is TCRdb's table, rather than the study itself, that gives the V and J calls and clone size. In all, the sample holds roughly 770,000 distinct CDR3 sequences, and over 15% of those were seen once. The top ten hold around 14% of the sample.

Trimming leaves V shorter by 1 base and J shorter by 6 bases, with the junction holding 2 bases beyond the gene matches. CDR1 DFQATT and CDR2 SNEGSKA were looked up in the germline V gene (reference sequence). Inclusive of the bounding cysteine and phenylalanine, the CDR3 is 13 residues long. This entry keeps only the CDR3 DNA: 39 bases, framed from base 1. Only healthy Caucasian donors were included. The twin cohort consisted of three pairs of female monozygotic twins, all aged about 18 to 30 years. RNA for TCR libraries was isolated from peripheral blood mononuclear cells. This clonotype was counted at least ten times. It lacks a known antigen. Qualities for individual bases were not recorded, and no much larger clone is one base off. These data also formed part of another study, on T cells expressing NK-cell markers. As that second paper reports: Fewer than ten donors provided sorted CD3+CD56+NKG2C+, CD3+CD56+NKG2C- and CD3+CD56-NKG2C+ T-cell subsets, whose TCR beta-chain repertoires were profiled. Among the eight sequenced donors, seven were HCMV-seropositive and one was HCMV-seronegative. In several experiments an anti-gammadeltaTCR antibody was added to restrict sorting to alphabetaTCR-expressing T cells. In six donors, the dominant CD3+CD56+NKG2C+ clonotypes were found to rank among the top 10 CD8+ clonotypes and to make up roughly 1.0-7.0% of CD8+ T cells. Those dominant clonotypes were again the most abundant among CD3+CD56-NKG2C+ cells in a handful of donors, at about 25-65%. Whether the expanded NKG2C-expressing T cell clones were specific for HCMV antigens remained unclear. The study sequenced eight donors, all healthy volunteers chosen at random: three men and five women. To determine HCMV serostatus, a commercial ELISA kit was used to detect HCMV-specific IgG in serum. Bulk peripheral blood T-cell repertoires were additionally sequenced from unsorted PBMC for several donors. MIGEC was used to demultiplex reads and group reads by UMI, and MiTCR was used to assemble and quantify clonotypes. To remove erroneous sequences, TCR cDNA sequences were retained only when supported by two or more reads. The tcR package was used for downstream repertoire analysis, with clonotypes matched between fractions based on CDR3 nucleotide sequence plus V segment. VDJmatch was used to annotate antigen specificity against VDJdb, with one amino acid substitution allowed in CDR3.

The chain is made from TRBV20-1 and TRBJ1-2, and TRBD1 matches 10 of the central bases. The receptor's source is a woman between 18 and 29 years old in good health. The sequenced sample consisted of PBMCs. The CDR3: CSARVGTGDGYTF. DNA sequence: TGCAGTGCTAGAGTCGGGACAGGGGATGGCTACACCTTC.